This section outlines one TCR beta chain sequence together with its context. As yet, its antigen is unknown. V lost 4 bases and J 0 bases, leaving 11 bases between the germline ends. This CDR3 contains 15 residues. Repertoires were generated with immunoSEQ multiplex PCR, while TCRdb's copy carries only in-frame clones and drops some. This table has under 35,000 clones, about nine tenths appearing once. This entry belongs to a study of multiple sclerosis patients with progressive multifocal leukoencephalopathy. Findings and limits, study-wide: Findings may reflect JC virus infection or just general immunocompromise. Expanded clones at PML onset predated and persisted through natalizumab therapy. Less diverse TRB repertoires were suggested in most PML patients.

Time point specified: time of PML onset. After about 16 to 60 months on natalizumab, the natalizumab-treated patients developed PML. V usage is TRBV5-3 and J usage is TRBJ2-4, with D uncertain. TRBV5-3 falls under the ORF class, with uncertain function. The specimen comprised PBMCs, sampled from a patient treated with natalizumab. The receptor was derived from a woman aged 40 to 55 with progressive multifocal leukoencephalopathy. The CDR3 sequence is CARSERRIAKNIQYF. The DNA of the CDR3 is TGTGCCAGAAGCGAACGCAGGATAGCCAAAAACATTCAGTACTTC.